What follows describes a single T cell receptor beta chain. Germline V gene sequence: CDR1 SGHVS, CDR2 FNYEAQ. The V gene lost 3 bases and the J gene lost 4 bases, with 16 bases spanning the gap. The CDR3 extends over 16 amino acids. Some clones are missing from TCRdb's copy, which holds only in-frame ones; the method was immunoSEQ multiplex PCR. The sample has 110,000 or so clones; approximately 88% are singletons. The sample belongs to a study of control samples from healthy donors and cancer patients. The source of this sequence is a man aged 45-65 years in good health. This chain links TRBV7-6 with TRBJ2-1; D may be TRBD1 (8 bases). The specimen sequenced was blood. The CDR3, as DNA: TGTGCCAGCAGCTTGGGGGGGACAGGTGCATACAATGAGCAGTTCTTC. Translated, it gives CASSLGGTGAYNEQFF.